The source of this TCR beta chain is a study of breast tumors, draining lymph nodes, adjacent tissues. Study-wide findings and caveats: Tumor and nontumor repertoires were significantly more similar in luminal-like than in basal-like breast cancer. Findings are consistent with lymph node origin and intratumoral expansion of most tumor T cells. Compared with lymph nodes, tumors were less diverse; compared with nontumor tissue, more.

TCRdb reanalysed the multiplex PCR reads using MiXCR and keeps one entry per CDR3 protein. The sample has about 80,000 distinct CDR3 sequences, approximately 19% seen once. A word on this clonotype: Its antigen remains unknown. Just one base apart from a much larger clone, this may be a read error.

Breast cancer patients provided tissue from their axillary draining lymph nodes. V shed 7 bases and J shed 7 bases, with 10 bases lying between them. Looked up from germline, CDR1 is MNHNS and CDR2 is SASEGT. The CDR3 runs 11 residues. Sequencing used axillary lymph node tissue. This clonotype was obtained from a female donor with breast cancer. Some clones in this sample may be carry-over from other donors' samples. This chain joins TRBV6-1 and TRBJ2-5; D call uncertain. CDR3 in DNA: TGTGCCAGCATGGGATGGGGGACCCAGTACTTC. Its protein is CASMGWGTQYF.